Listed here is a single TCR beta chain. Its antigen is not known. This sample was included in a study of T cells after yellow fever vaccination. Study-level background: For low cell numbers, libraries were made with SMART-Seq v4 Ultra Low Input. Findings of the study overall: Abundant bulk-derived clonotypes could contaminate FACS-sorted repertoires. Booster samples showed a return of most primary-vaccination clones (around 96% CD4, approximately 90% CD8). Clonotypes found in both CD4 and CD8 compartments made up a small share.

This CDR3 has 15 residues. TCRdb independently ran MiXCR on the 5' RACE reads; one entry per CDR3 protein. The profile shows approximately 250,000 distinct CDR3 sequences, more than 3.5% of them singletons. The chain has TRBV21-1 and TRBJ2-7; the table's D call, TRBD2, was not checked against the DNA. TRBV21-1 is labeled a pseudogene. The origin of this receptor is a man aged 18-30 years who received the YFV17D yellow fever vaccine. Specimen: PBMCs, collected 15 days after the yellow fever booster vaccination. CDR3: CASSKCIGGDYEQYV. CDR3 nucleotide sequence: TGTGCCAGCAGCAAATGTATCGGGGGGGACTACGAGCAGTACGTC.